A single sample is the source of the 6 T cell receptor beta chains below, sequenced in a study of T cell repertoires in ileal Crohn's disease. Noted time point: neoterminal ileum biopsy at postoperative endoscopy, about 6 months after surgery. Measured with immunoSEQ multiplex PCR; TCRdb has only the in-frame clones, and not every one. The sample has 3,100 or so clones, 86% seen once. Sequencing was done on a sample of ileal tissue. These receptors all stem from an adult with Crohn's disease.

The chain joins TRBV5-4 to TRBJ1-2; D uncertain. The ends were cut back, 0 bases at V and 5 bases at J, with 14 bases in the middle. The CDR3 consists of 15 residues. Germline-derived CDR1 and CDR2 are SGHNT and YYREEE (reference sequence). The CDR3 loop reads CASSLEPGSVYGYTF. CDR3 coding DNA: TGTGCCAGCAGCTTGGAACCAGGCTCGGTGTATGGCTACACCTTC.

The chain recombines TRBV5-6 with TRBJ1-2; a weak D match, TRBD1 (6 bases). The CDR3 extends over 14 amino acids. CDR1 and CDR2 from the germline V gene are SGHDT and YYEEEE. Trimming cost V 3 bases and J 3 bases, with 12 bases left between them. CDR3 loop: CASSSRQDYYGYTF. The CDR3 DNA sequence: TGTGCCAGCAGCTCCCGACAGGATTACTATGGCTACACCTTC.

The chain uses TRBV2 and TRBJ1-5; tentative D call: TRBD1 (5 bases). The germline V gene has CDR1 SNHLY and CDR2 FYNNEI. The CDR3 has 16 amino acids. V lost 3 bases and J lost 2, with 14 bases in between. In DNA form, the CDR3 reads TGTGCCAGCAGTGAGAGGCAGGGCGGGGGCAATCAGCCCCAGCATTTT. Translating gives CASSERQGGGNQPQHF.

The CDR3 sequence is CASSSRDRTYNEQFF. The CDR3 DNA sequence: TGTGCCAGCAGCTCCCGGGACAGGACCTACAATGAGCAGTTCTTC. The genes are TRBV9 and TRBJ2-1; TRBD1 agrees at 8 bases. Germline CDR1 is SGDLS and CDR2 is YYNGEE. V trimming: 4 bases; J trimming: 2 bases; junction bases outside the gene matches: 5. This CDR3 comprises 15 residues.

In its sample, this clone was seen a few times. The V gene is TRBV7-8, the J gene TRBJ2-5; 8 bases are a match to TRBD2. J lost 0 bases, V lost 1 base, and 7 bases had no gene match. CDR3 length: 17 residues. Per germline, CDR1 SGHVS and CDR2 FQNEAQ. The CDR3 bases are TGTGCCAGCAGCTTAGATAATAGCGGGGCCTACCAAGAGACCCAGTACTTC. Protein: CASSLDNSGAYQETQYF.

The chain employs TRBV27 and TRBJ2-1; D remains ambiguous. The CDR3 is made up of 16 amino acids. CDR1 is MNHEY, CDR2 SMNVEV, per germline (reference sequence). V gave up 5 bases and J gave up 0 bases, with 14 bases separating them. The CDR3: CASSADGVSSYNEQFF. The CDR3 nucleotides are TGTGCCAGCAGTGCTGACGGCGTGAGCTCCTACAATGAGCAGTTCTTC.